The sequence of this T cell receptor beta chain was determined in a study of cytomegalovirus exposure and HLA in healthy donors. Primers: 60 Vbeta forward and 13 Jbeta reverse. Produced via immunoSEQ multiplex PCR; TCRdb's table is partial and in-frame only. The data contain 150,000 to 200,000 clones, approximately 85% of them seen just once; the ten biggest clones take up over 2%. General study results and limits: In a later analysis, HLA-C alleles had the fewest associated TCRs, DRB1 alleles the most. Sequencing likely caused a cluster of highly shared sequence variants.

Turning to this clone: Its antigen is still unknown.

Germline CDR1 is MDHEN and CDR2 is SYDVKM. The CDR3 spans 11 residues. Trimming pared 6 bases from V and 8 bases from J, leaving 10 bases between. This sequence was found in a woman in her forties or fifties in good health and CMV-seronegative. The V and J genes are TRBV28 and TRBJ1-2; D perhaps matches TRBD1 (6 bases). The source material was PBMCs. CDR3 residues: CASRGARGYTF. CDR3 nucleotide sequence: TGTGCCAGCAGGGGGGCGCGGGGCTACACCTTC.